This T cell receptor (beta chain) is drawn from a study of vaccination effects on CD4 cells after COVID-19. This clone was recorded a few times. Its antigen is as yet unknown. The germline gives CDR1 MNHEY, CDR2 SVGAGI. V lost 8 bases and J lost 2, with 16 bases in between. This CDR3 spans 15 amino acids. TCRdb's copy holds only in-frame clones and misses some; the assay was immunoSEQ multiplex PCR. The sample consists of approximately 74,000 clones, roughly 80% of them appearing once. With the ViraFEST assay, the study expanded antigen-specific CD4+ T cells using viral peptide pools, then sequenced them. Cells that had been cultured for roughly 9 days were the source of isolated CD4+ T cells. Each participant was given two doses of one vaccine (BNT162b2 or mRNA-1273). Days 3 and 7 saw half the medium replaced with IL-2 medium.

This sequence joins TRBV6-5 and TRBJ2-1; D may be TRBD2 (7 bases). Material: CD4+ T cells from PBMCs cultured with HCoV-OC43 spike peptides, obtained after COVID-19 vaccination. The subset was: HCoV-OC43 spike overlapping peptide pool stimulation. This TCR was recovered from a human donor who received a COVID-19 vaccine. The CDR3 bases are TGTGCCAGCGTAGGGGGGGGGTCTCCCTACAATGAGCAGTTCTTC. Protein sequence: CASVGGGSPYNEQFF.